This T cell receptor (beta chain) was sequenced in a study of blood T cell repertoires in COVID-19. The CDR3 is 13 amino acids. V lost 5 bases, J lost 5 bases, and 13 bases lay in between. Germline V lookup: CDR1 MNHEY, CDR2 SVGAGI. Clones were sequenced by immunoSEQ multiplex PCR, and TCRdb holds only the in-frame ones, with some missing. Found here are some 190,000 clones, more than 75% of them singletons; the top ten hold approximately 15%. The chain carries TRBV6-5 and TRBJ2-7; maybe TRBD1 (6 bases). The specimen sequenced was PBMCs or T cells enriched from blood (not recorded which). The receptor was derived from a man aged 60 to 69 who had been exposed to COVID-19. CDR3 residues: CASSPGVRHEQYF. CDR3 DNA sequence: TGTGCCAGCAGTCCAGGGGTGAGGCACGAGCAGTACTTC.